The T cell receptor (beta chain) under discussion was sequenced for a study of immune characterization of retroperitoneal liposarcoma. TCRdb ran MiXCR on the PCR reads and lists one entry per CDR3 protein. The data show more than 10,000 distinct CDR3 sequences, 47% seen once. This clonotype was observed once. The junction does not match germline at one end; this may be a read error. The germline CDR1 and CDR2 sequences are SGHVS and FNYEAQ. The CDR3 length is 18 residues. This TCR was recovered from a female donor with retroperitoneal liposarcoma. What was sequenced was tumor tissue. The chain uses TRBV7-6 and TRBJ1-6, with D unresolved. The CDR3 coding sequence is TGTGCCAGCAGCTCGGACCCTCCCATGAGGTCCTATAATTCCCCCCCCCACTTT. This encodes CASSSDPPMRSYNSPPHF.